This note documents a single T cell receptor beta chain sequence. The data originate from a study of blood T cell repertoires in COVID-19. Study as a whole: Donors in the United States, Italy and Spain gave samples during acute or convalescent COVID-19. PBMCs, B-cell-depleted T cells, or T cells were the source of the cDNA or gDNA that made up the material.

V dropped 1 base and J dropped 5 bases, with 11 bases sitting between them. The CDR3 consists of 15 residues. Germline CDR1 MNHNY, CDR2 SVGAGI (reference sequence). The authors' processing: Quantification of nucleated cells was approximated via reference gene primer amplification. Clones were read by immunoSEQ multiplex PCR, and TCRdb kept only the in-frame ones, dropping some. V, J and clone size were drawn from that table, and D and trimming were deduced from the DNA. This table holds approximately 190,000 clones, roughly four fifths found once. Sequencing used peripheral blood. V gene TRBV6-6 combines with J gene TRBJ1-4, with D perhaps TRBD1 (6 bases). The sequence was obtained from a woman in her thirties or forties with acute or convalescent COVID-19. The CDR3, as DNA: TGTGCCAGCAGTTACTTTAGGACAGAGAATGAAAAACTGTTTTTT. Amino acids: CASSYFRTENEKLFF.